A single sample gave rise to the 12 T cell receptor beta chains below, sequenced in a study of beta chain features in type 1 diabetes. Expressed TCRB transcripts were sequenced after all isolated RNA was converted to cDNA. The table came from immunoSEQ multiplex PCR; TCRdb's copy has only in-frame clones and leaves some out. Among 90,000 to 110,000 clones, roughly 43% were seen once, and the ten largest hold roughly 0.059%. Source material: stem cell memory CD4+ T cells from blood. The receptors here all came from a woman under 30 in good health.

V usage is TRBV28 and J usage is TRBJ2-3; D may be TRBD1 (6 bases). Trimming removed 8 bases from V and 3 bases from J, with 18 bases in between. The germline gives CDR1 MDHEN, CDR2 SYDVKM. The CDR3 sequence is 15 residues long. CDR3 DNA: TGTGCCAGCTCCCCACGGGGACAAAGAACAGATACGCAGTATTTT. It encodes CASSPRGQRTDTQYF.

This clone came up a few times. The V gene is TRBV19, the J gene TRBJ2-5; unclear D gene. Germline values: CDR1 LNHDA, CDR2 SQIVND (reference sequence). The CDR3 has 13 amino acids. V lost 1 base to trimming and J lost 5 bases, with 8 bases between them. The CDR3, as DNA: TGTGCCAGTAGTATAGCGTCTACTGAGACCCAGTACTTC. It translates to CASSIASTETQYF.

The chain employs TRBV6-5 and TRBJ1-2; D is unresolved. CDR1 is MNHEY, CDR2 SVGAGI, per germline. The V end was cut by 6 bases, the J end by 6 bases, with 11 bases between. The CDR3 loop spans 12 amino acids. CDR3 protein: CASSGGWDGYTF. The CDR3 DNA sequence: TGTGCCAGCAGCGGAGGGTGGGATGGCTACACCTTC.

The V gene is TRBV28, the J gene TRBJ2-3; 10 nucleotides align to TRBD1. CDR3 length equals 16 residues. The germline V gene has CDR1 MDHEN and CDR2 SYDVKM. V shed 3 bases, J shed 7 bases, and the junction held 10 bases outside the gene matches. CDR3 coding DNA: TGTGCCAGCAGTTTCGCCCAGACAGGGGGCATGAATACGCAGTATTTT. Its translation is CASSFAQTGGMNTQYF.

V gene TRBV5-1 combines with J gene TRBJ2-3; 14 bases are a match to TRBD2. V shed 3 bases, J shed 0 bases, and the junction held 15 bases outside the gene matches. This CDR3 spans 21 amino acids. Germline CDR1 reads SGHRS; CDR2 reads YFSETQ. CDR3 DNA: TGCGCCAGCAGCTATCGAGGGACTAGCGGGAGAGGCTTAGGGAGCACAGATACGCAGTATTTT. It specifies CASSYRGTSGRGLGSTDTQYF. Using reference TRBV5-1 and TRBJ2-3 for the parts outside the CDR3, the full variable domain is KAGVTQTPRYLIKTRGQQVTLSCSPISGHRSVSWYQQTPGQGLQFLFEYFSETQRNKGNFPGRFSGRQFSNSRSEMNVSTLELGDSALYLCASSYRGTSGRGLGSTDTQYFGPGTRLTVL.

The rearrangement joins TRBV6-6 to TRBJ1-1; the D is unclear. Deletions cut 1 base from V and 5 bases from J, with 11 bases between. Germline-derived CDR1 and CDR2 are MNHNY and SVGAGI (reference sequence). CDR3 size: 14 residues. CDR3 region: CASSYFEGGTEAFF. DNA of the CDR3: TGTGCCAGCAGTTACTTTGAGGGTGGGACTGAAGCTTTCTTT.

V and J are TRBV4-3 and TRBJ2-5; D ambiguous. The tail of the sequence fits TRBJ2-7 better, so the J call may be wrong. Germline V gives CDR1 LGHNA, CDR2 YSLEER. The CDR3 length is 13 residues. CDR3 sequence reads: CASSQDQGAEQYF. The CDR3 DNA reads as TGCGCCAGCAGCCAAGATCAAGGAGCCGAGCAGTACTTC.

This clone was observed a few times. This sequence joins TRBV7-8 and TRBJ2-3; D remains ambiguous. CDR3 length equals 13 residues. The germline CDR1 and CDR2 sequences are SGHVS and FQNEAQ. Trimming shortened V by 1 base and J by 4 bases, and 6 bases separated the two germline ends. This CDR3 reads CASSLGVADTQYF. DNA of the CDR3: TGTGCCAGCAGCTTAGGAGTGGCAGATACGCAGTATTTT.

The V and J genes are TRBV7-2 and TRBJ2-5; D perhaps matches TRBD2 (5 bases). The germline gives CDR1 SGHTA, CDR2 FQGNSA. V lost 4 bases and J 7 bases, leaving 13 bases between the germline ends. The CDR3 contains 13 residues. The CDR3 here is CASSSRRERTQYF. The CDR3 DNA follows: TGTGCCAGCAGCTCCCGCCGGGAAAGGACCCAGTACTTC.

The chain links TRBV21-1 to TRBJ2-6; the DNA was not used to check the table's D call, TRBD1. TRBV21-1 is shown as a pseudogene. CDR3 length: 21 residues. DNA of the CDR3: TGTGCCAGCAGCAAAGGAGCCGGGACAGGCGACAATGTAACTGGGGCCAACGTCCTGACTTTC. Amino acid sequence: CASSKGAGTGDNVTGANVLTF.

The rearrangement links TRBV6-6 to TRBJ2-1; 8 positions agree with TRBD2. Germline V CDR1 and CDR2: MNHNY, SVGAGI (reference sequence). The CDR3 spans 15 residues. The trim removed 4 bases at V and 5 bases at J, leaving 7 bases unmatched. CDR3 nucleotides: TGTGCCAGCAGTTTGCGGACTAGCTGGAACAATGAGCAGTTCTTC. Protein sequence: CASSLRTSWNNEQFF.

This sequence joins TRBV5-6 and TRBJ2-2; possibly TRBD1 for D (6 bases). V gave up 4 bases and J gave up 4 bases, with 11 bases separating them. The germline gives CDR1 SGHDT, CDR2 YYEEEE. The CDR3 is 14 residues long. The DNA of the CDR3 is TGTGCCAGCAGCCCGTACAGGGCCACCGGGGAGCTGTTTTTT. Its protein is CASSPYRATGELFF.